This T cell receptor beta chain stems from a study of blood T cell repertoires in COVID-19. Study details: Donors in the United States, Italy and Spain gave samples during acute or convalescent COVID-19.

The V and J ends lost 0 bases and 5 bases respectively, with 22 bases between them. The CDR3 runs 17 residues. Germline lookup yields CDR1 GTSNPN and CDR2 SVGIG (reference sequence). Measured with immunoSEQ multiplex PCR; TCRdb has only the in-frame clones, and not every one. In the table there are approximately 280,000 clones, approximately 85% of which are singletons. This clonotype was sampled from a man between 50 and 59 years old with active or convalescent COVID-19. V is TRBV30 and J is TRBJ2-5; D might be TRBD1 (5 bases). Material: peripheral blood. CDR3 residues: CAWSVFRSVTNRETQYF. The CDR3 DNA reads as TGTGCCTGGAGTGTTTTTCGGTCCGTAACCAACAGGGAGACCCAGTACTTC.